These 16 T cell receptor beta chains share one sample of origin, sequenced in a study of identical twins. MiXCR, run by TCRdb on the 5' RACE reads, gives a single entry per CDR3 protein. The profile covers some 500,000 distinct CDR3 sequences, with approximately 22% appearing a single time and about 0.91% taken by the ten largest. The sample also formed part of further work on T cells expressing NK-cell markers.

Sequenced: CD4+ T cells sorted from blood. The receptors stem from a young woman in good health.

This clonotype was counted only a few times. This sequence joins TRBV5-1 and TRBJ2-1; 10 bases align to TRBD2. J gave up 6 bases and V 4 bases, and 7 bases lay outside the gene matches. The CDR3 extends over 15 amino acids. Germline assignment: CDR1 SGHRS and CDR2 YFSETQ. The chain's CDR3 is CASSPGTSVLNEQFF. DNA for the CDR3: TGCGCCAGCAGCCCCGGGACTAGCGTACTCAATGAGCAGTTCTTC.

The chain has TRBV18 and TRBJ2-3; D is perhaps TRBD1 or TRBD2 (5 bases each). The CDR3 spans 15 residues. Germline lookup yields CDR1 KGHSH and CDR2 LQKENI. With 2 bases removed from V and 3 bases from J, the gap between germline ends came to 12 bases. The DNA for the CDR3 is TGTGCCAGCTCACCATGGGACCTCCAGACAGATACGCAGTATTTT. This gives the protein CASSPWDLQTDTQYF.

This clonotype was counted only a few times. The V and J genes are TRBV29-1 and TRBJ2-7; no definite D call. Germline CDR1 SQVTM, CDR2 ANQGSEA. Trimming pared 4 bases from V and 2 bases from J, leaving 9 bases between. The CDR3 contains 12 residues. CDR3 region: CSVGVRAYEQYF. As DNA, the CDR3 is TGCAGCGTTGGAGTCAGAGCCTACGAGCAGTACTTC.

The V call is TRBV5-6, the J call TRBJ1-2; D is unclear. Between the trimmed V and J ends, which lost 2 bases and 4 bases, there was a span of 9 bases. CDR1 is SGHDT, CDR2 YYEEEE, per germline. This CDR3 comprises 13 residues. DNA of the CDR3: TGTGCCAGCAGCTTCTCTGAGGCCTATGGCTACACCTTC. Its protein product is CASSFSEAYGYTF.

The CDR3 region is CSVGTSGNIQYF. CDR3 sequence (DNA): TGCAGCGTCGGGACTAGCGGAAACATTCAGTACTTC. The chain joins TRBV29-1 to TRBJ2-4; 11 bases match TRBD2. This CDR3 contains 12 residues. In germline, CDR1 is SQVTM, CDR2 ANQGSEA. J was trimmed by 6 bases and V by 6 bases; bases with no gene match: 1.

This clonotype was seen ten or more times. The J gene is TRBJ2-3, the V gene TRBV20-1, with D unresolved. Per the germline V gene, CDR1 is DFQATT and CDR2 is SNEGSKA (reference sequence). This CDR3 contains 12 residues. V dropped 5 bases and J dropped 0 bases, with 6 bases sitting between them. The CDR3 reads CSAQGSTDTQYF. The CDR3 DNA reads TGCAGTGCTCAAGGGAGCACAGATACGCAGTATTTT.

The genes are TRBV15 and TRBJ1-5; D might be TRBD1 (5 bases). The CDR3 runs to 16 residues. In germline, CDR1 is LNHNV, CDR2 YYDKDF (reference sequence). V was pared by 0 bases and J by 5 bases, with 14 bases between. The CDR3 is CATSREAARVDQPQHF. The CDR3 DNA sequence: TGTGCCACCAGCAGAGAAGCGGCCAGGGTGGATCAGCCCCAGCATTTT.

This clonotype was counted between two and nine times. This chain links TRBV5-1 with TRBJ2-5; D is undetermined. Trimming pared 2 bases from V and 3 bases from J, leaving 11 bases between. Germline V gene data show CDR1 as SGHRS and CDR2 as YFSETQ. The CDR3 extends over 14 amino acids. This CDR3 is CASSLGFLEETQYF. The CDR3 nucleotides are TGCGCCAGCAGCTTAGGGTTTCTGGAAGAGACCCAGTACTTC.

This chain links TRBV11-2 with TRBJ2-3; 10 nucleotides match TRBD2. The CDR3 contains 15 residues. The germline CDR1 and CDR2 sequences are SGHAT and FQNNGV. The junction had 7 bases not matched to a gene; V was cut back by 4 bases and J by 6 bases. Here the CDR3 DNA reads TGTGCCAGCAGCTCCCTAGCGGGAGCATGGGATACGCAGTATTTT. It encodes CASSSLAGAWDTQYF.

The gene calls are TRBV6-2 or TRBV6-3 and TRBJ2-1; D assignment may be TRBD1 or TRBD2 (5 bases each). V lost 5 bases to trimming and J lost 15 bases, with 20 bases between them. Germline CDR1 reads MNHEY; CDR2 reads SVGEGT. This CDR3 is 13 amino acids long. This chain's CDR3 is CASSQRDGLGLFF. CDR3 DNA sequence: TGTGCCAGCAGTCAAAGGGACGGCCTGGGTCTGTTCTTC.

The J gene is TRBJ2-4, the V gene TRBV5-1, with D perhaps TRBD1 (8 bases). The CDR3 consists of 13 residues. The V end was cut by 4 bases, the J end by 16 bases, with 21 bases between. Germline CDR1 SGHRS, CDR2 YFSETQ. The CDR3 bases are TGCGCCAGCAGCGAGGGAGGGCAGGGGGCTAGATACTTC. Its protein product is CASSEGGQGARYF.

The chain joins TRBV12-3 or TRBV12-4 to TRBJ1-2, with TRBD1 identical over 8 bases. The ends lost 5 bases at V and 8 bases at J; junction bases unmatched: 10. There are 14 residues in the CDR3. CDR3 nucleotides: TGTGCCAGCAGTAGCCTGACAGGGGCACTCGGCTACACCTTC. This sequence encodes CASSSLTGALGYTF.

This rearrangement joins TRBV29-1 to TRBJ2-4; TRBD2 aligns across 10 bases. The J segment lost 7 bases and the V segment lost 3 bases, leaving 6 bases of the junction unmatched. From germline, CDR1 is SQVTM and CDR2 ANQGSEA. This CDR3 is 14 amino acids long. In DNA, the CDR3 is TGCAGCGTTGAGCTAGCGGGAGTTCGGAACATTCAGTACTTC. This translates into CSVELAGVRNIQYF.

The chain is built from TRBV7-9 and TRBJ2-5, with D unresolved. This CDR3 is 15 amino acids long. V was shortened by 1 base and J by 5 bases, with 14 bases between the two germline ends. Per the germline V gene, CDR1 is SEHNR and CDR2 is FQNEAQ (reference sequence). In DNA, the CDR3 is TGTGCCAGCAGCTTAGGTCCAAGCCTACGGGAGACCCAGTACTTC. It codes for CASSLGPSLRETQYF. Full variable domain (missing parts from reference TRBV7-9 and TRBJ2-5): DTGVSQNPRHKITKRGQNVTFRCDPISEHNRLYWYRQTLGQGPEFLTYFQNEAQLEKSRLLSDRFSAERPKGSFSTLEIQRTEQGDSAMYLCASSLGPSLRETQYFGPGTRLLVL.

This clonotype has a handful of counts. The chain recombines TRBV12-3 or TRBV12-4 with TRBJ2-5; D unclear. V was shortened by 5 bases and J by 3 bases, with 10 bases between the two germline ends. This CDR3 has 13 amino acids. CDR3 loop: CASSRSTEETQYF. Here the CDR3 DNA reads TGTGCCAGCAGTAGGTCGACTGAAGAGACCCAGTACTTC.

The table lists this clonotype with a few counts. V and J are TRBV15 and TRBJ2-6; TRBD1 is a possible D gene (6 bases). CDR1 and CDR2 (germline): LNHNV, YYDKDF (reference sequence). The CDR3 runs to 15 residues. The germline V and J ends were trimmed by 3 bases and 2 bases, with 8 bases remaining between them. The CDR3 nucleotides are TGTGCCACCAGCAGTCAGGGGACTGGGGCCAACGTCCTGACTTTC. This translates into CATSSQGTGANVLTF.